The 12 T cell receptor beta chains below all came from one sample that was sequenced in a study of CD8 T cells in Susac syndrome. Random hexamers were used to reverse transcribe the RNA input (about 0.5 to 1 ug). One entry per CDR3 protein, called by TCRdb with MiXCR from the immunoSEQ multiplex PCR reads. The table has 200,000 or so distinct CDR3 sequences, about 95% seen once. Sequenced: CD4+ T cells from PBMCs. The receptors come from a human donor with multiple sclerosis.

The CDR3 DNA sequence: TGTGCCAGCGGACGACAGCAGCTACAAGAGACCCAGTACTTC. This translates into CASGRQQLQETQYF. The gene calls are TRBV5-6 and TRBJ2-5, with a weak D call TRBD1 (5 bases). The CDR3 consists of 14 residues. Germline values: CDR1 SGHDT, CDR2 YYEEEE. V lost 7 bases and J lost 2, with 15 bases in between. Based on the CDR3 plus reference TRBV5-6 and TRBJ2-5, the full variable domain is DAGVTQSPTHLIKTRGQQVTLRCSPKSGHDTVSWYQQALGQGPQFIFQYYEEEERQRGNFPDRFSGHQFPNYSSELNVNALLLGDSALYLCASGRQQLQETQYFGPGTRLLVL.

J is TRBJ2-1 and V is TRBV27; 7 nucleotides agree with TRBD1. The germline V gene has CDR1 MNHEY and CDR2 SMNVEV (reference sequence). Trimming took 2 bases from V and 0 from J; bases not matched to a gene: 1. The CDR3 spans 15 residues. The CDR3 region has the DNA TGTGCCAGCAGTTTAAGGGGGCACTCCTACAATGAGCAGTTCTTC. Protein sequence: CASSLRGHSYNEQFF.

The chain has TRBV7-9 and TRBJ2-6; the D is unclear. The CDR3 extends over 15 amino acids. Germline V gene data show CDR1 as SEHNR and CDR2 as FQNEAQ (reference sequence). V was shortened by 6 bases and J by 2 bases, with 11 bases between the two germline ends. CDR3: CASRTTVAGANVLTF. As DNA, the CDR3 is TGTGCCAGCAGGACAACCGTCGCTGGGGCCAACGTCCTGACTTTC.

V and J are TRBV25-1 and TRBJ2-7; D is ambiguous. Germline CDR1 reads MGHDK; CDR2 reads SYGVNS. Trimming shortened V by 5 bases and J by 2 bases, and 7 bases separated the two germline ends. The CDR3 length is 12 residues. The CDR3 reads CASSYGPYEQYF. In DNA form, the CDR3 reads TGTGCCAGCAGTTATGGGCCCTACGAGCAGTACTTC.

The chain combines TRBV30 with TRBJ1-1, with 7 bases matching TRBD1. CDR1 and CDR2 (germline): GTSNPN, SVGIG (reference sequence). Losses at the gene ends were 1 base for V and 11 bases for J; bases not matched to a gene: 4. This CDR3 spans 11 amino acids. The CDR3 region is CAWSEGGKAFF. CDR3 in DNA: TGTGCCTGGAGTGAAGGGGGCAAGGCTTTCTTT.

This chain joins TRBV12-3 or TRBV12-4 and TRBJ2-7; 7 positions match TRBD2. With V trimmed by 4 bases and J by 7 bases, 7 bases remained unmatched. There are 13 residues in the CDR3. This CDR3 is CASSSSGGREQYF. The DNA of the CDR3 is TGTGCCAGCAGTTCTAGCGGAGGGAGGGAGCAGTACTTC.

This chain connects TRBV18 to TRBJ1-5; possibly TRBD1 for D (5 bases). The germline CDR1 and CDR2 sequences are KGHSH and LQKENI. Trimming pared 2 bases from V and 2 bases from J, leaving 10 bases between. The CDR3 loop spans 15 amino acids. CDR3 protein: CASSPRQGGNQPQHF. The DNA of the CDR3 is TGTGCCAGCTCACCAAGGCAGGGTGGCAATCAGCCCCAGCATTTT.

The chain joins TRBV27 to TRBJ2-7; 8 bases map to TRBD1. J gave up 4 bases and V 6 bases, and 11 bases lay outside the gene matches. The CDR3 contains 15 residues. Germline loops: CDR1 MNHEY, CDR2 SMNVEV (reference sequence). CDR3 DNA sequence: TGTGCCAGCAGCTTGGGGTCCCAGGGGGCTTACGAGCAGTACTTC. Amino acids: CASSLGSQGAYEQYF.

The chain couples TRBV15 to TRBJ2-5; D remains ambiguous. The V gene lost 4 bases and the J gene lost 0 bases, with 3 bases spanning the gap. Germline CDR1 is LNHNV and CDR2 is YYDKDF (reference sequence). There are 12 residues in the CDR3. This CDR3 reads CATSKDQETQYF. The CDR3 nucleotides are TGTGCCACCAGCAAGGACCAAGAGACCCAGTACTTC.

This chain connects TRBV29-1 to TRBJ1-1; D perhaps matches TRBD1 (6 bases). Trimming took off 3 bases at V and 8 bases at J, with 13 bases between the two ends. This CDR3 is 12 amino acids long. Germline CDR1 is SQVTM and CDR2 is ANQGSEA. The CDR3 protein is CSVDHRETEAFF. In DNA, the CDR3 is TGCAGCGTTGATCACAGGGAGACAGAAGCTTTCTTT.

The chain employs TRBV11-2 and TRBJ2-3, with D maybe TRBD2 (6 bases). The CDR3 sequence is 15 residues long. V was shortened by 3 bases and J by 5 bases, with 15 bases between the two germline ends. Germline V CDR1 and CDR2: SGHAT, FQNNGV. The CDR3 nucleotides are TGTGCCAGCAGCTTCGACCCGGGGCGGGAAGATACGCAGTATTTT. This encodes CASSFDPGREDTQYF.

The chain links TRBV15 to TRBJ2-7; tentatively, D is TRBD2 (6 bases). With 1 base removed from V and 0 bases from J, the gap between germline ends came to 13 bases. CDR1 and CDR2 (germline): LNHNV, YYDKDF (reference sequence). This CDR3 is built from 16 residues. The CDR3 reads CATSRAEGLSSYEQYF. In nucleotides, the CDR3 is TGTGCCACCAGCAGAGCGGAGGGATTGAGCTCCTACGAGCAGTACTTC.